One sample yielded the 13 T cell receptor beta chains listed below, sequenced in a study of T-cell reconstitution after alpha-beta-depleted transplantation in children. For TCRbeta, the library was prepared with unique molecular identifiers. MiXCR, run by TCRdb on the PCR reads, gives a single entry per CDR3 protein. The table has some 250,000 distinct CDR3 sequences, around 12% seen once; the top ten hold around 2.5%. The sample here was PBMCs from the stem cell graft donor, taken from the stem cell graft. Receptors were obtained from a human donor who donated a stem cell graft to a child with acute lymphoblastic leukemia.

The table lists this clonotype with a few counts. The chain recombines TRBV6-1 with TRBJ1-4, with 7 bases that match TRBD1. This CDR3 has 14 residues. Germline CDR1 reads MNHNS; CDR2 reads SASEGT. V lost 7 bases to trimming and J lost 4 bases; unmatched junction nucleotides: 6. CDR3 amino acids: CASMWGQSNEKLFF. CDR3 nucleotide sequence: TGTGCCAGCATGTGGGGACAGAGTAATGAAAAACTGTTTTTT.

Worth noting for this clonotype: Just one base apart from a much larger clone, this may be a read error. V is TRBV7-8 and J is TRBJ2-7, with 12 bases identical to TRBD2. V dropped 10 bases and J dropped 2; count of bases not matched to a gene: 6. The CDR3 sequence is 14 residues long. Germline CDR1 reads SGHVS; CDR2 reads FQNEAQ. CDR3 loop: CATRRLAGAYEQYF. The CDR3 nucleotides are TGTGCCACCCGTCGACTAGCGGGAGCCTACGAGCAGTACTTC.

The gene calls are TRBV5-6 and TRBJ2-6, with 8 nucleotides matching TRBD1. The CDR3 runs to 18 residues. V dropped 4 bases and J dropped 4; count of bases not matched to a gene: 13. Looked up from germline, CDR1 is SGHDT and CDR2 is YYEEEE. The CDR3 nucleotides read TGTGCCAGCAGCCGATACAGGGGGGAGAATGCCGGGGCCAACGTCCTGACTTTC. It specifies CASSRYRGENAGANVLTF.

This clonotype was counted between two and nine times. J is TRBJ2-2 and V is TRBV9, with D maybe TRBD2 (5 bases). The CDR3 is made up of 16 amino acids. V was pared by 0 bases and J by 7 bases, with 16 bases between. Per the germline V gene, CDR1 is SGDLS and CDR2 is YYNGEE. CDR3 in amino acids: CASSVESAEVGGELFF. Here the CDR3 DNA reads TGTGCCAGCAGCGTAGAGTCAGCGGAGGTCGGCGGGGAGCTGTTTTTT.

Ten or more counts support this clonotype. The chain employs TRBV7-9 and TRBJ2-1, with D maybe TRBD1 (5 bases). Trimming took off 3 bases at V and 3 bases at J, with 6 bases between the two ends. The CDR3 has 13 amino acids. Germline V CDR1 and CDR2: SEHNR, FQNEAQ (reference sequence). CDR3 amino acids: CASSFQGYNEQFF. In DNA form, the CDR3 reads TGTGCCAGCAGCTTCCAGGGCTACAATGAGCAGTTCTTC.

This clonotype came up a few times. The chain carries TRBV6-5 and TRBJ2-3, with D unresolved. CDR3 size: 13 residues. The V end was cut by 0 bases, the J end by 7 bases, with 8 bases between. The germline V gene encodes CDR1 MNHEY and CDR2 SVGAGI. In DNA, the CDR3 is TGTGCCAGCAGTTACTCGAATCGCAATACGCAGTATTTT. The encoded protein is CASSYSNRNTQYF.

This clonotype was found many times. The chain recombines TRBV7-9 with TRBJ2-1, with a weak D call TRBD1 (5 bases). This CDR3 contains 14 residues. V was trimmed by 3 bases and J by 5 bases, leaving 11 bases between them. The germline V gene encodes CDR1 SEHNR and CDR2 FQNEAQ (reference sequence). The CDR3 region is CASSFWGYNNEQFF. DNA of the CDR3: TGTGCCAGCAGCTTTTGGGGCTACAACAATGAGCAGTTCTTC.

This clonotype was picked up a small number of times. CDR3 nucleotides: TGTGCCAGCAGCGTAACTAGCGGGAGTAGCAATGAGCAGTTCTTC. Its translation: CASSVTSGSSNEQFF. The V gene is TRBV7-2, the J gene TRBJ2-1, with TRBD2 identical over 11 bases. The CDR3 is 15 residues long. The ends lost 5 bases at V and 6 bases at J; junction bases unmatched: 6. The germline V gene encodes CDR1 SGHTA and CDR2 FQGNSA. The whole variable domain, remainder taken from reference TRBV7-2 and TRBJ2-1, is GAGVSQSPSNKVTEKGKDVELRCDPISGHTALYWYRQSLGQGLEFLIYFQGNSAPDKSGLPSDRFSAERTGGSVSTLTIQRTQQEDSAVYLCASSVTSGSSNEQFFGPGTRLTVL.

The V call is TRBV5-1, the J call TRBJ2-2; D is possibly TRBD1 (5 bases). Trimming shortened V by 10 bases and J by 3 bases, and 16 bases separated the two germline ends. The length of the CDR3 is 14 residues. CDR1 SGHRS and CDR2 YFSETQ come from the germline V gene. The CDR3 nucleotides are TGCGCCGGACGACAGTACCCGGACACCGGGGAGCTGTTTTTT. It specifies CAGRQYPDTGELFF.

This clonotype came up many times. Written as DNA, the CDR3 is TGTGCCAACCGGGACAGAGTATCGAGCGGGGAGCTGTTTTTT. As protein: CANRDRVSSGELFF. The V call is TRBV2, the J call TRBJ2-2, with 7 bases fitting TRBD1. V dropped 10 bases and J dropped 7; count of bases not matched to a gene: 12. The CDR3 is made up of 14 amino acids. Germline V lookup: CDR1 SNHLY, CDR2 FYNNEI. The full variable domain, its missing parts supplied by reference TRBV2 and TRBJ2-2, is EPEVTQTPSHQVTQMGQEVILRCVPISNHLYFYWYRQILGQKVEFLVSFYNNEISEKSEIFDDQFSVERPDGSNFTLKIRSTKLEDSAMYFCANRDRVSSGELFFGEGSRLTVL.

This clonotype came up many times. The chain employs TRBV29-1 and TRBJ1-1; a possible D gene is TRBD1 (6 bases). Per the germline V gene, CDR1 is SQVTM and CDR2 is ANQGSEA. The CDR3 runs 14 residues. Trimming stripped 3 bases from V and 6 bases from J, with 17 bases between. DNA for the CDR3: TGCAGCGTTGACCCGGGACAAGGACCCTCTGAAGCTTTCTTT. Protein sequence: CSVDPGQGPSEAFF.

This clonotype was seen ten or more times. The chain uses TRBV6-5 and TRBJ1-2; D might be TRBD1 (5 bases). V dropped 0 bases and J dropped 2 bases, with 13 bases sitting between them. The V gene's germline CDR1 is MNHEY and CDR2 SVGAGI. The CDR3 sequence is 16 residues long. The CDR3 DNA reads as TGTGCCAGCAGTTACTCCCTAAGGGGACCCAACTATGGCTACACCTTC. This sequence encodes CASSYSLRGPNYGYTF.

At least ten counts were recorded for this clonotype. CDR3 sequence reads: CSVGQGYQETQYF. CDR3 coding DNA: TGCAGCGTTGGACAGGGGTACCAAGAGACCCAGTACTTC. The rearrangement joins TRBV29-1 to TRBJ2-5; 8 nucleotides line up with TRBD1. This CDR3 is built from 13 residues. Germline values: CDR1 SQVTM, CDR2 ANQGSEA. V dropped 4 bases and J dropped 0; count of bases not matched to a gene: 1.